This T cell receptor (beta chain) was sequenced for a study of lymphopenia after photon versus proton radiotherapy. TCRdb's copy holds only in-frame clones and misses some; the assay was immunoSEQ multiplex PCR. Altogether approximately 65,000 clones are present, approximately 91% being singletons, with the ten largest covering about 3.1%. Germline-derived CDR1 and CDR2 are MDHEN and SYDVKM. The V end was cut by 4 bases, the J end by 4 bases, with 16 bases between. This CDR3 has 15 residues. A note on this clone: What it binds is unknown.

Broader study findings: Authors raise, but do not show, better survival with proton therapy. After the lymphocyte nadir, photon-treated repertoires showed oligoclonal expansion, especially of CD8+ Temra cells. Photon-treated patients lost naive T cells and TCR diversity; proton-treated stayed stable. Post-nadir TCR diversity decline inversely tracked overall survival among those who died.

This receptor was identified in a woman aged 70-85 years with pancreatic cancer. Material: peripheral blood, obtained from a patient treated with photon-based radiotherapy. The V call is TRBV28, the J call TRBJ1-2, with unresolved D. The CDR3 loop reads CASSSSNTVSYGYTF. The CDR3 region has the DNA TGTGCCAGCAGTTCGAGCAACACGGTGTCCTATGGCTACACCTTC.